Listed here are 23 T cell receptor beta chains from one sample, sequenced in a study of cytomegalovirus exposure and HLA in healthy donors. In the PCR, 60 Vbeta and 13 Jbeta primers were used. Sequencing was performed with immunoSEQ multiplex PCR; in TCRdb, only in-frame clones are kept and a portion is missing. The record lists 55,000 to 80,000 clones, of which the ten most abundant hold roughly 2.7%. The sample comprised PBMCs. All receptors derive from a man aged 35 to 55 in good health and CMV-seronegative.

The V gene is TRBV5-1, the J gene TRBJ1-5; no firm D call. Trimming stripped 4 bases from V and 1 base from J, with 6 bases between. The CDR3 consists of 13 residues. Germline V gene data show CDR1 as SGHRS and CDR2 as YFSETQ. CDR3 sequence (DNA): TGCGCCAGCAGCATCGGGAGCAATCAGCCCCAGCATTTT. It yields the protein CASSIGSNQPQHF.

This rearrangement joins TRBV7-3 to TRBJ2-5; D remains unclear. The V and J ends lost 5 bases and 1 base respectively, with 11 bases between them. The CDR3 sequence is 14 residues long. The germline gives CDR1 SGHTA, CDR2 FQGTGA. The CDR3 here is CASSPAGPQETQYF. The CDR3 DNA reads TGTGCCAGCAGCCCCGCAGGCCCCCAAGAGACCCAGTACTTC.

The genes are TRBV7-2 and TRBJ1-1, with D uncertain. Germline CDR1 is SGHTA and CDR2 is FQGNSA. V was cut by 5 bases and J by 3 bases, with 13 bases left in between. This CDR3 is built from 14 residues. This CDR3 is CASSLSFPDTEAFF. The CDR3 nucleotides are TGTGCCAGCAGCCTCTCTTTCCCAGACACTGAAGCTTTCTTT.

The chain carries TRBV23-1 and TRBJ1-3; D may be TRBD1 (5 bases). TRBV23-1 is reported as an ORF; its role is uncertain. Trimming stripped 0 bases from V and 3 bases from J, with 12 bases between. The CDR3 spans 16 residues. The CDR3 coding sequence is TGCGCCAGCAGTCAATCGGGCTGCCAGGGTGGAAACACCATATATTTT. Amino acids: CASSQSGCQGGNTIYF.

The V and J genes are TRBV9 and TRBJ2-3; D not resolved. This CDR3 region has 13 residues. V gave up 4 bases and J gave up 6 bases, with 12 bases separating them. Germline values: CDR1 SGDLS, CDR2 YYNGEE. The CDR3: CASSSTSRDTQYF. For the CDR3, the DNA is TGTGCCAGCAGCTCTACGAGCAGGGATACGCAGTATTTT. Full variable domain (remainder filled in from reference TRBV9 and TRBJ2-3): DSGVTQTPKHLITATGQRVTLRCSPRSGDLSVYWYQQSLDQGLQFLIQYYNGEERAKGNILERFSAQQFPDLHSELNLSSLELGDSALYFCASSSTSRDTQYFGPGTRLTVL.

CDR3 sequence reads: CASSVDVSSSYEQYF. The DNA for the CDR3 is TGTGCCAGCAGCGTAGACGTGTCTAGCTCCTACGAGCAGTACTTC. The rearrangement links TRBV9 to TRBJ2-7; no reliable D call. The V end lost 0 bases, the J end lost 0 bases, and 10 bases lay between the germline ends. Germline CDR1 reads SGDLS; CDR2 reads YYNGEE. CDR3 length: 15 residues. The whole variable domain, remainder taken from reference TRBV9 and TRBJ2-7, is DSGVTQTPKHLITATGQRVTLRCSPRSGDLSVYWYQQSLDQGLQFLIQYYNGEERAKGNILERFSAQQFPDLHSELNLSSLELGDSALYFCASSVDVSSSYEQYFGPGTRLTVT.

This rearrangement joins TRBV9 to TRBJ1-3, with a tentative D call TRBD1 (5 bases). Germline V CDR1 and CDR2: SGDLS, YYNGEE. The germline V and J ends were trimmed by 0 bases and 2 bases, with 9 bases remaining between them. The CDR3 extends over 15 amino acids. Here the CDR3 DNA reads TGTGCCAGCAGCGTAGTTGGGGCACCTGGAAACACCATATATTTT. Amino acid sequence: CASSVVGAPGNTIYF.

By frequency, this clone registers medium-sized. J is TRBJ2-7 and V is TRBV2; D gene ambiguous. V lost 4 bases to trimming and J lost 3 bases, with 4 bases between them. CDR1 is SNHLY, CDR2 FYNNEI, per germline. The CDR3 runs 11 residues. The CDR3 is CASSVNYEQYF. The CDR3 DNA is TGTGCCAGCAGTGTAAACTACGAGCAGTACTTC. Drawing the rest from reference TRBV2 and TRBJ2-7, the complete variable domain is EPEVTQTPSHQVTQMGQEVILRCVPISNHLYFYWYRQILGQKVEFLVSFYNNEISEKSEIFDDQFSVERPDGSNFTLKIRSTKLEDSAMYFCASSVNYEQYFGPGTRLTVT.

The rearrangement joins TRBV18 to TRBJ2-7; D remains ambiguous. The CDR3 runs 14 residues. V lost 3 bases to trimming and J lost 2 bases, with 11 bases between them. Germline values: CDR1 KGHSH, CDR2 LQKENI. The CDR3 DNA sequence: TGTGCCAGCTCACCCCGTCCAGTACCCTACGAGCAGTACTTC. As protein: CASSPRPVPYEQYF.

V gene TRBV11-2 combines with J gene TRBJ2-3; TRBD2 agrees at 13 bases. Germline CDR1 reads SGHAT; CDR2 reads FQNNGV. Trimming took 5 bases from V and 6 from J; bases not matched to a gene: 5. This CDR3 is 15 amino acids long. The CDR3 is CASSMGLAGRDTQYF. CDR3 in DNA: TGTGCCAGCAGCATGGGACTAGCGGGGAGGGATACGCAGTATTTT.

V usage is TRBV5-1 and J usage is TRBJ2-1, with 8 bases that match TRBD1. Germline trimming cut 3 bases from V and 10 bases from J; bases unmatched to any gene: 6. This CDR3 spans 13 amino acids. Per the germline V gene, CDR1 is SGHRS and CDR2 is YFSETQ. This CDR3 is CASSSPTGDEQFF. The CDR3 region has the DNA TGCGCCAGCAGCTCCCCGACAGGGGACGAGCAGTTCTTC.

This chain uses TRBV18 with TRBJ1-1, with D maybe TRBD1 (5 bases). Germline assignment: CDR1 KGHSH and CDR2 LQKENI. The CDR3 contains 13 residues. V lost 2 bases, J lost 6 bases, and 10 bases lay in between. This CDR3 reads CASSPTRQPEAFF. Written as DNA, the CDR3 is TGTGCCAGCTCACCAACGAGACAGCCTGAAGCTTTCTTT.

This chain connects TRBV25-1 to TRBJ2-3, with 11 bases matching TRBD2. The CDR3 contains 15 residues. Unmatched junction bases numbered 4, after V lost 6 bases and J lost 2 bases. CDR1 is MGHDK, CDR2 SYGVNS, per germline. CDR3 protein: CASRSSGGVTDTQYF. For the CDR3, the DNA is TGTGCCAGCAGGAGTAGCGGGGGGGTCACAGATACGCAGTATTTT.

This rearrangement joins TRBV30 to TRBJ1-6, with a possible D match to TRBD1 (6 bases). Trimming cost V 2 bases and J 13 bases, with 30 bases left between them. This CDR3 comprises 18 residues. From germline, CDR1 is GTSNPN and CDR2 SVGIG (reference sequence). CDR3 region: CAWSTDDLTGSTPSPLHF. The DNA for the CDR3 is TGTGCCTGGAGTACCGACGACCTAACAGGGTCCACCCCTTCGCCCCTCCACTTT.

The V gene is TRBV30, the J gene TRBJ1-2, with 8 bases lining up with TRBD1. The CDR3 loop spans 13 amino acids. Per germline, CDR1 GTSNPN and CDR2 SVGIG (reference sequence). Trimming took 3 bases from V and 3 from J; bases not matched to a gene: 3. CDR3 region: CAWSNRGDYGYTF. CDR3 nucleotides: TGTGCCTGGAGCAACAGGGGGGACTATGGCTACACCTTC.

The chain uses TRBV19 and TRBJ1-3, with D hard to call. The germline CDR1 and CDR2 sequences are LNHDA and SQIVND (reference sequence). The V and J ends lost 7 bases and 0 bases respectively, with 13 bases between them. The CDR3 has 15 amino acids. The DNA for the CDR3 is TGTGCCAGTAAGGATGGGCAACTCTCTGGAAACACCATATATTTT. Its protein is CASKDGQLSGNTIYF.

This chain links TRBV30 with TRBJ2-7; 7 bases map to TRBD1. Trimming at V came to 0 bases and at J to 6 bases, leaving 2 bases not matched to a gene. From germline, CDR1 is GTSNPN and CDR2 SVGIG (reference sequence). The length of the CDR3 is 12 residues. CDR3 sequence: CAWSVRGPEQYF. The CDR3, as DNA: TGTGCCTGGAGTGTAAGGGGGCCCGAGCAGTACTTC.

This rearrangement joins TRBV7-2 to TRBJ1-1; a weak D match, TRBD1 (5 bases). The CDR3 is made up of 13 amino acids. V was shortened by 1 base and J by 5 bases, with 8 bases between the two germline ends. Germline V gives CDR1 SGHTA, CDR2 FQGNSA. In nucleotides, the CDR3 is TGTGCCAGCAGCTTAGACAGGAAAACTGAAGCTTTCTTT. Amino acids: CASSLDRKTEAFF.

CDR3 residues: CASSVLGGEQETQYF. In DNA form, the CDR3 reads TGCGCCAGCAGCGTACTCGGGGGGGAGCAAGAGACCCAGTACTTC. The chain carries TRBV5-1 and TRBJ2-5, with 8 bases that match TRBD2. Germline values: CDR1 SGHRS, CDR2 YFSETQ. This CDR3 has 15 amino acids. V was clipped by 4 bases and J by 2 bases; unmatched bases: 7.

The chain couples TRBV9 to TRBJ2-1; the match to TRBD1 covers 11 bases. This CDR3 has 17 amino acids. With V trimmed by 0 bases and J by 8 bases, 10 bases remained unmatched. The germline V gene encodes CDR1 SGDLS and CDR2 YYNGEE. Written as DNA, the CDR3 is TGTGCCAGCAGCGTAGGTCTGCGGACAGGGGGCATCTATGAGCAGTTCTTC. Translating gives CASSVGLRTGGIYEQFF. The full variable domain, rest sourced from reference TRBV9 and TRBJ2-1, is DSGVTQTPKHLITATGQRVTLRCSPRSGDLSVYWYQQSLDQGLQFLIQYYNGEERAKGNILERFSAQQFPDLHSELNLSSLELGDSALYFCASSVGLRTGGIYEQFFGPGTRLTVL.

The rearrangement uses TRBV5-1 and TRBJ2-1, with D possibly matching TRBD2 (7 bases). Germline values: CDR1 SGHRS, CDR2 YFSETQ. This CDR3 has 15 residues. Trimming took 3 bases from V and 15 from J, leaving 25 bases between them. The CDR3 DNA sequence: TGCGCCAGCAGCTCTAGGGGGAGCGGGGAGAGCAAGTGGTTCTTC. As protein: CASSSRGSGESKWFF. The variable domain in full, with the rest retrieved from reference TRBV5-1 and TRBJ2-1, is KAGVTQTPRYLIKTRGQQVTLSCSPISGHRSVSWYQQTPGQGLQFLFEYFSETQRNKGNFPGRFSGRQFSNSRSEMNVSTLELGDSALYLCASSSRGSGESKWFFGPGTRLTVL.

V usage is TRBV6-5 and J usage is TRBJ2-1, with 12 bases identical to TRBD2. This CDR3 has 15 amino acids. Germline CDR1 is MNHEY and CDR2 is SVGAGI. The ends lost 10 bases at V and 3 bases at J; junction bases unmatched: 7. CDR3 loop: CATSRTSGDYNEQFF. The CDR3 coding sequence is TGTGCCACTTCTCGGACTAGCGGGGACTACAATGAGCAGTTCTTC.

The chain recombines TRBV28 with TRBJ1-5, with unresolved D. This CDR3 is 12 amino acids long. V dropped 5 bases and J dropped 9 bases, with 11 bases sitting between them. CDR1 and CDR2 (germline): MDHEN, SYDVKM. Here the CDR3 DNA reads TGTGCCAGCAGTCGTACGTCCAGGCCCCAGCATTTT. It specifies CASSRTSRPQHF.